The 13 T cell receptor beta chains listed next were all sequenced from one sample in a study of T cell responses to AZD1222 COVID-19 vaccine. Here immunoSEQ multiplex PCR was the method, and the copy in TCRdb shows in-frame clones only, minus some. This sample has approximately 130,000 clones, with 88% found just once. Material: peripheral blood, obtained 28 days after the second AZD1222 dose. The receptors come from an adult who received the AZD1222 COVID-19 vaccine.

This clone has just one count. V usage is TRBV5-1 and J usage is TRBJ2-5; D unresolved. The CDR3 length is 14 residues. Trimming stripped 4 bases from V and 5 bases from J, with 15 bases between. Germline CDR1 and CDR2: SGHRS and YFSETQ. CDR3 protein: CASSPGPKEETQYF. The CDR3 DNA follows: TGCGCCAGCAGCCCCGGCCCCAAGGAGGAGACCCAGTACTTC.

The chain links TRBV6-5 to TRBJ1-5, with TRBD1 as a possible D gene (5 bases). This CDR3 region has 14 residues. Trimming removed 4 bases at V and 3 bases at J, with 10 bases between. Germline values: CDR1 MNHEY, CDR2 SVGAGI. In DNA form, the CDR3 reads TGTGCCAGCAGTTTTGACAGATTCAATCAGCCCCAGCATTTT. This translates into CASSFDRFNQPQHF.

This sequence joins TRBV7-9 and TRBJ2-1; D perhaps matches TRBD1 (6 bases). The germline V and J ends were trimmed by 7 bases and 10 bases, with 17 bases remaining between them. The CDR3 covers 13 residues. Per germline, CDR1 SEHNR and CDR2 FQNEAQ (reference sequence). The CDR3 here is CASKGDILSEQFF. The CDR3 DNA sequence: TGTGCCAGCAAAGGGGACATACTATCGGAGCAGTTCTTC.

This rearrangement joins TRBV5-4 to TRBJ2-2; 10 nucleotides line up with TRBD1. Trimming removed 6 bases from V and 6 bases from J; junction bases left unmatched: 11. This CDR3 is built from 16 residues. Germline V CDR1 and CDR2: SGHNT, YYREEE (reference sequence). This CDR3 reads CASTLAGTGVSGELFF. DNA of the CDR3: TGTGCCAGCACCCTGGCCGGGACAGGGGTATCCGGGGAGCTGTTTTTT.

The chain is built from TRBV5-5 and TRBJ1-5, with D hard to call. From germline, CDR1 is SGHKS and CDR2 YYEKEE (reference sequence). CDR3 length equals 14 residues. V was cut by 3 bases and J by 4 bases, with 11 bases left in between. CDR3 coding DNA: TGTGCCAGCAGCTCCATGGCGGGAAATCAGCCCCAGCATTTT. Translated, it gives CASSSMAGNQPQHF. Combining the CDR3 with reference TRBV5-5 and TRBJ1-5 gives the whole variable domain DAGVTQSPTHLIKTRGQQVTLRCSPISGHKSVSWYQQVLGQGPQFIFQYYEKEERGRGNFPDRFSARQFPNYSSELNVNALLLGDSALYLCASSSMAGNQPQHFGDGTRLSIL.

This clone was detected only a few times. V gene TRBV6-4 combines with J gene TRBJ2-3; 11 nucleotides align to TRBD2. The CDR3 is 16 amino acids. Germline values: CDR1 MRHNA, CDR2 SNTAGT. V lost 5 bases and J lost 4; bases outside the gene matches: 8. This CDR3 is CASSSTSGSYADTQYF. CDR3 sequence (DNA): TGTGCCAGCAGTTCAACTAGCGGGAGTTACGCAGATACGCAGTATTTT.

The gene calls are TRBV9 and TRBJ1-1, with TRBD1 matching 7 bases. V lost 7 bases to trimming and J lost 2 bases; unmatched junction nucleotides: 8. The CDR3 is made up of 14 amino acids. Germline loops: CDR1 SGDLS, CDR2 YYNGEE. The CDR3 reads CASGSTGLNTEAFF. Written as DNA, the CDR3 is TGTGCCAGCGGGTCGACAGGGCTTAACACTGAAGCTTTCTTT.

The chain is built from TRBV4-1 and TRBJ1-2, with 7 positions matching TRBD1. The CDR3 runs 16 residues. V was pared by 2 bases and J by 2 bases, with 8 bases of the junction left unmatched. The germline gives CDR1 MGHRA, CDR2 YSYEKL. This CDR3 is CASSQFHPGQNYGYTF. In nucleotides, the CDR3 is TGCGCCAGCAGCCAATTCCATCCGGGACAGAACTATGGCTACACCTTC.

The chain couples TRBV6-5 to TRBJ2-3; tentative D call: TRBD1 (6 bases). Trimming pared 0 bases from V and 2 bases from J, leaving 9 bases between. Germline values: CDR1 MNHEY, CDR2 SVGAGI. This CDR3 contains 15 residues. Here the CDR3 reads CASSYSGGPTDTQYF. The CDR3 bases are TGTGCCAGCAGTTACTCTGGGGGCCCCACAGATACGCAGTATTTT.

The chain links TRBV12-5 to TRBJ2-2; a possible D gene is TRBD2 (6 bases). The CDR3 runs 14 residues. Trimming shortened V by 6 bases and J by 4 bases, and 12 bases separated the two germline ends. The germline V gene has CDR1 LGHNT and CDR2 FRNRAP. In nucleotides, the CDR3 is TGTGCTAGTGGCCTGAGGGGAGGCACCGGGGAGCTGTTTTTT. Residues: CASGLRGGTGELFF.

J is TRBJ2-7 and V is TRBV29-1, with D perhaps TRBD1 (6 bases). The CDR3 covers 12 residues. Germline V lookup: CDR1 SQVTM, CDR2 ANQGSEA. Between the trimmed V and J ends, which lost 3 bases and 6 bases, there was a span of 12 bases. The CDR3 nucleotides are TGCAGCGTTGAGAAAGGGGGTAGCGAGCAGTACTTC. Its protein is CSVEKGGSEQYF.

J is TRBJ2-3 and V is TRBV6-6; D may be TRBD2 (6 bases). Germline lookup yields CDR1 MNHNY and CDR2 SVGAGI (reference sequence). The V end was cut by 7 bases, the J end by 1 base, with 9 bases between. This CDR3 contains 13 residues. The CDR3: CASTPSGTDTQYF. CDR3 DNA: TGTGCCAGCACCCCTAGCGGCACAGATACGCAGTATTTT.

The gene calls are TRBV4-1 and TRBJ2-5, with D perhaps matching TRBD2 (5 bases). CDR1 MGHRA and CDR2 YSYEKL come from the germline V gene. The ends were cut back, 0 bases at V and 6 bases at J, with 11 bases in the middle. The CDR3 is made up of 14 amino acids. CDR3: CASSQEDFVKTQYF. CDR3 DNA sequence: TGCGCCAGCAGCCAAGAGGACTTTGTCAAGACCCAGTACTTC.